Here is one T cell receptor (beta chain) with its context. The target antigen is unknown. A junction boundary mismatches the germline segment, possibly from a read error. TCRdb's table, derived via immunoSEQ multiplex PCR, lists solely in-frame clones and lacks some. The repertoire includes more than 20,000 clones, roughly 80% of them detected once, and 50% to 65% sits in the top ten. This entry is derived from a study of OX40 agonist ivuxolimab in advanced cancers. Across the whole study: Three dose-escalation patients had partial responses: one with hepatocellular carcinoma and two with cutaneous melanoma.

Study-wide findings and caveats: With doses of 0.1 to 3.0 mg/kg, CD4+ and CD8+ blood T cells had undergone clonal expansion by week 6.

This TCR derives from an adult with an advanced solid tumor such as melanoma, head and neck, liver or kidney cancer. The source was CD4+ or CD8+ T cells sorted from blood, collected in a trial of the OX40 agonist ivuxolimab.

The CDR3 protein is CASSEARGRDF. The CDR3 DNA reads TGTGCCAGCAGTGAAGCGAGAGGTAGGGACTTC. The rearrangement links TRBV2 to TRBJ2-7; no clear D. From germline, CDR1 is SNHLY and CDR2 FYNNEI. This CDR3 has 11 amino acids.